These 11 T cell receptor beta chains were sequenced from one sample in a study of blood T cell repertoires in COVID-19. Generated by immunoSEQ multiplex PCR, the TCRdb table keeps only in-frame clones and is missing some. The sample yields approximately 73,000 clones, around 84% seen once. Sequenced: peripheral blood. These receptors all come from a woman in her sixties or seventies with acute or convalescent COVID-19.

CDR3 residues: CASNRGTSGYNEQFF. CDR3 bases: TGTGCCAGCAACCGAGGGACTAGCGGGTACAATGAGCAGTTCTTC. J is TRBJ2-1 and V is TRBV6-5; TRBD2 matches at 12 bases. Trimming removed 7 bases from V and 4 bases from J; junction bases left unmatched: 5. There are 15 residues in the CDR3. Germline CDR1 is MNHEY and CDR2 is SVGAGI.

The rearrangement joins TRBV28 to TRBJ1-3, with 7 bases identical to TRBD1. The CDR3 totals 16 residues. Germline CDR1 and CDR2: MDHEN and SYDVKM. J gave up 2 bases and V 2 bases, and 6 bases lay outside the gene matches. This CDR3 reads CASSLAGQSTGNTIYF. The CDR3 nucleotides read TGTGCCAGCAGTTTAGCGGGACAGTCGACTGGAAACACCATATATTTT.

The gene calls are TRBV5-6 and TRBJ2-3; the match to TRBD2 covers 11 bases. CDR1 and CDR2 (germline): SGHDT, YYEEEE. There are 15 residues in the CDR3. V lost 4 bases to trimming and J lost 1 base; unmatched junction nucleotides: 2. The CDR3 is CASSPLAGGTDTQYF. The CDR3 DNA reads TGTGCCAGCAGCCCACTAGCGGGGGGCACAGATACGCAGTATTTT. The full variable domain, completed using reference TRBV5-6 and TRBJ2-3, is DAGVTQSPTHLIKTRGQQVTLRCSPKSGHDTVSWYQQALGQGPQFIFQYYEEEERQRGNFPDRFSGHQFPNYSSELNVNALLLGDSALYLCASSPLAGGTDTQYFGPGTRLTVL.

V gene TRBV6-5 combines with J gene TRBJ2-7; 8 bases map to TRBD2. The ends lost 7 bases at V and 7 bases at J; junction bases unmatched: 6. Germline V gene data show CDR1 as MNHEY and CDR2 as SVGAGI. The CDR3 totals 12 residues. In DNA form, the CDR3 reads TGTGCCAGCACGTCCTCGGGGGGGGAGCAGTACTTC. It is translated as CASTSSGGEQYF.

The chain recombines TRBV2 with TRBJ2-1, with a tentative D call TRBD2 (6 bases). V shed 6 bases and J shed 5 bases, with 11 bases lying between them. The CDR3 is 13 residues long. CDR1 and CDR2 from the germline V gene are SNHLY and FYNNEI. The DNA for the CDR3 is TGTGCCAGCAGAGGGGACTTTAACAATGAGCAGTTCTTC. Its protein is CASRGDFNNEQFF.

In the case of this clone: This same CDR3 is encoded by further DNA sequences in the sample. The chain is built from TRBV18 and TRBJ2-7, with D possibly TRBD2 on 5 matching bases. With 3 bases removed from V and 2 bases from J, the gap between germline ends came to 11 bases. This CDR3 region has 14 residues. Germline V gives CDR1 KGHSH, CDR2 LQKENI. The CDR3 coding sequence is TGTGCCAGCTCACCCCCTTTGGGAGCCTACGAGCAGTACTTC. Protein: CASSPPLGAYEQYF.

The count of this clone is one. CDR3 nucleotide sequence: TGTGCCAGTAGTATTTTACGGCAGGGAGGCCAGCCCCAGCATTTT. This gives the protein CASSILRQGGQPQHF. V usage is TRBV19 and J usage is TRBJ1-5; tentatively, D is TRBD1 (5 bases). The germline V gene has CDR1 LNHDA and CDR2 SQIVND (reference sequence). V was pared by 3 bases and J by 7 bases, with 16 bases between. This CDR3 contains 15 residues.

J is TRBJ2-3 and V is TRBV18; possibly TRBD2 for D (5 bases). V dropped 1 base and J dropped 2 bases, with 16 bases sitting between them. CDR3 length: 17 amino acids. CDR1 is KGHSH, CDR2 LQKENI, per germline. Here the CDR3 DNA reads TGTGCCAGCTCACCACAACAGATCCTAGCTAACACAGATACGCAGTATTTT. Translation: CASSPQQILANTDTQYF. Using reference TRBV18 and TRBJ2-3 for the parts outside the CDR3, the full variable domain is NAGVMQNPRHLVRRRGQEARLRCSPMKGHSHVYWYRQLPEEGLKFMVYLQKENIIDESGMPKERFSAEFPKEGPSILRIQQVVRGDSAAYFCASSPQQILANTDTQYFGPGTRLTVL.

This chain links TRBV5-5 with TRBJ2-7, with D maybe TRBD1 (5 bases). Looked up from germline, CDR1 is SGHKS and CDR2 is YYEKEE (reference sequence). The CDR3 loop spans 13 amino acids. Trimming shortened V by 0 bases and J by 6 bases, and 10 bases separated the two germline ends. In DNA, the CDR3 is TGTGCCAGCAGCTTGGAAGGGGTGGCCGAGCAGTACTTC. Translated, it gives CASSLEGVAEQYF.

The CDR3 spells CASRLGQGYNEQFF. CDR3 nucleotide sequence: TGTGCCAGCAGACTCGGGCAGGGCTACAATGAGCAGTTCTTC. V and J are TRBV6-5 and TRBJ2-1; TRBD1 might be the D (5 bases). The CDR3 extends over 14 amino acids. V lost 6 bases to trimming and J lost 3 bases, with 12 bases between them. CDR1 and CDR2 (germline): MNHEY, SVGAGI.

The genes are TRBV3-1 (or the pseudogene TRBV3-2) and TRBJ2-6; TRBD1 agrees at 12 bases. The CDR3 extends over 19 amino acids. V lost 3 bases and J lost 4; bases outside the gene matches: 10. Germline values: CDR1 LGHDT, CDR2 YNNKEL (reference sequence). The CDR3 reads CASSQVSGQGAAGANVLTF. For the CDR3, the DNA is TGTGCCAGCAGCCAGGTCTCGGGACAGGGGGCAGCCGGGGCCAACGTCCTGACTTTC.